This TCR beta chain was profiled in a study of shared clonotypes between healthy human individuals. Notes on the study in general: Clonotype sharing among donors was thought likely to change with sequencing depth.

Per sorted-subset replicate PCR, input was about 180 ng DNA, representing roughly 28,000 T cell genomes. Clones were sequenced by immunoSEQ multiplex PCR, and TCRdb holds only the in-frame ones, with some missing. The repertoire holds roughly 2,000,000 clones, over 85% seen once, with approximately 1.2% in the top ten. CDR3 length: 14 residues. CDR1 and CDR2 (germline): SEHNR, FQNEAQ (reference sequence). V lost 5 bases to trimming and J lost 6 bases; unmatched junction nucleotides: 10. Naive CD8 cells lacked CD45RO, underwent positive selection for CCR7 and left out terminally differentiated effector memory CD45RA+ cells. Turning to this clone: Antigen specificity is unknown.

The sequenced material came from naive CD8+ T cells sorted from blood. The V and J genes are TRBV7-9 and TRBJ2-7; TRBD1 matches at 7 bases. This TCR was sampled from a man between 18 and 29 years old in good health. As DNA, the CDR3 is TGTGCCAGCAGCCCACAGGGGATAGGACGCGAGCAGTACTTC. It specifies CASSPQGIGREQYF.